This note documents a single T cell receptor beta chain sequence. Its antigen remains unidentified. The data are from a study of untreated major depressive disorder. Study-level results: Depressed patients' CD4+ T cells carried increased TRBV05-01 (Vbeta 5.1) usage versus control CD4+ T cells.

Each donor gave approximately 28 ml of EDTA blood. Only in-frame clones appear in the TCRdb table, and some are missing; sequencing was by immunoSEQ multiplex PCR. Among about 25,000 clones listed, about nine tenths were seen once. This CDR3 region has 14 residues. V was clipped by 4 bases and J by 5 bases, with 13 bases between them. The germline V gene encodes CDR1 SGHVS and CDR2 FQNEAQ. V gene TRBV7-8 combines with J gene TRBJ2-3; a possible D gene is TRBD1 (6 bases). The source is a woman in her thirties with major depressive disorder. Sequences were obtained from CD4+ T cells from PBMCs. Written as DNA, the CDR3 is TGTGCCAGCAGCTCTGGGACACTCCAAGATACGCAGTATTTT. Amino acid sequence: CASSSGTLQDTQYF.